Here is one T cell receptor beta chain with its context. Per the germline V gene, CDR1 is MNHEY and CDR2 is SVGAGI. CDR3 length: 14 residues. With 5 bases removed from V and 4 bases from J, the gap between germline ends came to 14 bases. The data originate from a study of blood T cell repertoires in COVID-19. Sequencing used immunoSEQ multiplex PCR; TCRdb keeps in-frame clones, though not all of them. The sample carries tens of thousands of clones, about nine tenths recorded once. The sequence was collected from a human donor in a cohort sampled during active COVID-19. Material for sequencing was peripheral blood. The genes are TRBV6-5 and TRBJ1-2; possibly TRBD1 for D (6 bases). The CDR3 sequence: CASSRTAPGYGYTF. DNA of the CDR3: TGTGCCAGCAGTAGGACAGCGCCGGGCTATGGCTACACCTTC.